The 25 T cell receptor beta chains reported below all come from one sample, sequenced in a study of radiation and T cells in renal cell carcinoma. TCRdb's copy holds only in-frame clones and misses some; the assay was immunoSEQ multiplex PCR. Among roughly 120,000 clones listed, roughly 80% were seen once. Time point reported: baseline pretreatment blood. As for treatment: 15 Gy SBRT to primary tumor, nephrectomy 4 weeks later. The input for sequencing was blood, taken from a patient whose treatment included radiotherapy and nephrectomy. The receptor source for this set is a woman aged 60-75 years with renal cell carcinoma.

V usage is TRBV29-1 and J usage is TRBJ2-5; TRBD1 matches 7 bases. Per germline, CDR1 SQVTM and CDR2 ANQGSEA. The length of the CDR3 is 14 residues. CDR3 DNA: TGCAGTGGTACGACAGGGAATGTGGGAGAGACCCAGTACTTC. It yields the protein CSGTTGNVGETQYF.

CDR3 region: CASSFPPRLAGKAHTQYF. DNA for the CDR3: TGTGCCAGCAGCTTTCCCCCCCGGTTAGCGGGAAAGGCTCATACGCAGTATTTT. The chain has TRBV7-9 and TRBJ2-3; 8 nucleotides align to TRBD2. V trimming: 3 bases; J trimming: 7 bases; junction bases outside the gene matches: 18. The CDR3 is 18 residues long. Per germline, CDR1 SEHNR and CDR2 FQNEAQ (reference sequence).

This clone has just one count. The genes are TRBV27 and TRBJ2-2, with D unclear. Germline loops: CDR1 MNHEY, CDR2 SMNVEV (reference sequence). The CDR3 totals 16 residues. V was pared by 4 bases and J by 3 bases, with 15 bases between. CDR3 nucleotides: TGTGCCAGCAGTTGGGCGCCGACGCCGGACACCGGGGAGCTGTTTTTT. Amino acid sequence: CASSWAPTPDTGELFF.

Here the CDR3 DNA reads TGTGCCAGCAGTTTATTGGGAGGGGGGACGGTATCCGAGCAGTACTTC. Translation gives CASSLLGGGTVSEQYF. The chain is built from TRBV28 and TRBJ2-7; a weak D match, TRBD2 (7 bases). The V gene lost 1 base and the J gene lost 6 bases, with 19 bases spanning the gap. The CDR3 contains 16 residues. The V gene's germline CDR1 is MDHEN and CDR2 SYDVKM. Full variable domain (missing parts from reference TRBV28 and TRBJ2-7): DVKVTQSSRYLVKRTGEKVFLECVQDMDHENMFWYRQDPGLGLRLIYFSYDVKMKEKGDIPEGYSVSREKKERFSLILESASTNQTSMYLCASSLLGGGTVSEQYFGPGTRLTVT.

The V gene is TRBV9, the J gene TRBJ2-7, with D maybe TRBD1 (6 bases). The germline gives CDR1 SGDLS, CDR2 YYNGEE. The CDR3 length is 15 residues. The V and J ends lost 1 base and 0 bases respectively, with 11 bases between them. CDR3 sequence (DNA): TGTGCCAGCAGCGTATCAGGGGCGAGCTCCTACGAGCAGTACTTC. Protein: CASSVSGASSYEQYF.

The chain has TRBV6-5 and TRBJ2-1; the D gene is possibly TRBD1 (5 bases). V lost 5 bases and J lost 10, with 15 bases in between. The CDR3 sequence is 13 residues long. Germline CDR1 reads MNHEY; CDR2 reads SVGAGI. The CDR3 DNA reads TGTGCCAGCAGTACGACCAGGGTAGGGGAGCAGTTCTTC. It is translated as CASSTTRVGEQFF.

CDR3 amino acids: CASKQGGEEQYF. CDR3 nucleotides: TGTGCCAGCAAACAGGGTGGGGAAGAGCAGTACTTC. The gene calls are TRBV28 and TRBJ2-7, with a weak D call TRBD1 (6 bases). V gave up 7 bases and J gave up 7 bases, with 14 bases separating them. The germline V gene encodes CDR1 MDHEN and CDR2 SYDVKM. The CDR3 consists of 12 residues.

This rearrangement joins TRBV5-1 to TRBJ1-6, with no clear D. Trimming left V 0 bases short and J 0 bases short, with 4 bases between. CDR1 is SGHRS, CDR2 YFSETQ, per germline. The CDR3 has 15 amino acids. This chain's CDR3 is CASSLGSSYNSPLHF. DNA for the CDR3: TGCGCCAGCAGCTTGGGCAGCTCCTATAATTCACCCCTCCACTTT. The whole variable domain, remainder taken from reference TRBV5-1 and TRBJ1-6, is KAGVTQTPRYLIKTRGQQVTLSCSPISGHRSVSWYQQTPGQGLQFLFEYFSETQRNKGNFPGRFSGRQFSNSRSEMNVSTLELGDSALYLCASSLGSSYNSPLHFGNGTRLTVT.

V and J are TRBV19 and TRBJ1-5, with D perhaps TRBD1 (6 bases). The CDR3 contains 15 residues. Germline values: CDR1 LNHDA, CDR2 SQIVND (reference sequence). V was cut by 5 bases and J by 0 bases, with 11 bases left in between. The CDR3 sequence: CASSPTGNSNQPQHF. Here the CDR3 DNA reads TGTGCCAGTAGTCCAACAGGGAATAGCAATCAGCCCCAGCATTTT.

The genes are TRBV6-6 and TRBJ1-5; 8 bases match TRBD1. The CDR3 covers 15 residues. Trimming at V came to 5 bases and at J to 2 bases, leaving 5 bases not matched to a gene. CDR1 and CDR2 (germline): MNHNY, SVGAGI (reference sequence). The CDR3 DNA sequence: TGTGCCAGCAGTATCGGACAGGGCGGCAATCAGCCCCAGCATTTT. Amino acids: CASSIGQGGNQPQHF.

This clone was observed a few times. The chain uses TRBV7-9 and TRBJ2-7; D remains unclear. Per germline, CDR1 SEHNR and CDR2 FQNEAQ (reference sequence). The CDR3 extends over 12 amino acids. The V end lost 6 bases, the J end lost 3 bases, and 9 bases lay between the germline ends. The CDR3 loop reads CASSFENYEQYF. CDR3 sequence (DNA): TGTGCCAGCAGTTTCGAGAACTACGAGCAGTACTTC.

The chain has TRBV4-1 and TRBJ2-1; 11 bases align to TRBD2. The V gene end was trimmed by 0 bases and the J gene end by 3 bases; junction bases not matched to a gene: 10. The V gene's germline CDR1 is MGHRA and CDR2 YSYEKL. The CDR3 extends over 19 amino acids. The CDR3 sequence is CASSQEIVSGGAGYNEQFF. The CDR3, as DNA: TGCGCCAGCAGCCAAGAGATCGTTAGCGGGGGGGCCGGCTACAATGAGCAGTTCTTC.

The gene calls are TRBV6-6 and TRBJ1-5; the D is unclear. The CDR3 consists of 14 residues. Germline loops: CDR1 MNHNY, CDR2 SVGAGI (reference sequence). V gave up 5 bases and J gave up 6 bases, with 14 bases separating them. CDR3 region: CASSPRVKSQPQHF. The CDR3 bases are TGTGCCAGCAGTCCGAGGGTAAAGTCTCAGCCCCAGCATTTT.

The V call is TRBV5-4, the J call TRBJ2-7; a weak D match, TRBD2 (6 bases). Trimming took off 7 bases at V and 0 bases at J, with 14 bases between the two ends. The CDR3 has 14 residues. In germline, CDR1 is SGHNT, CDR2 YYREEE (reference sequence). CDR3 protein: CASSPSASSYEQYF. For the CDR3, the DNA is TGTGCCAGCTCCCCTAGCGCCAGCTCCTACGAGCAGTACTTC.

The V and J genes are TRBV27 and TRBJ2-5, with 8 nucleotides matching TRBD2. The V and J ends lost 8 bases and 5 bases, in that order; junction bases with no gene match: 10. This CDR3 region has 14 residues. Germline V CDR1 and CDR2: MNHEY, SMNVEV (reference sequence). The CDR3 DNA sequence: TGTGCCAGCTCTCGTAGCGGGACGTGGGAGACCCAGTACTTC. Its protein product is CASSRSGTWETQYF.

V gene TRBV4-1 combines with J gene TRBJ2-7; a weak D match, TRBD2 (7 bases). This CDR3 comprises 15 residues. Germline CDR1 reads MGHRA; CDR2 reads YSYEKL. V lost 1 base to trimming and J lost 4 bases, with 14 bases between them. CDR3 in amino acids: CASSQGQRGAYEQYF. The CDR3 region has the DNA TGCGCCAGCAGCCAAGGCCAACGGGGGGCTTACGAGCAGTACTTC.

J is TRBJ1-5 and V is TRBV28; TRBD1 is a possible D gene (5 bases). The CDR3 runs to 14 residues. The V gene's germline CDR1 is MDHEN and CDR2 SYDVKM. Trimming removed 2 bases from V and 5 bases from J, with 10 bases in between. CDR3 in DNA: TGTGCCAGCAGTTTAGGAGGGGCGGATCAGCCCCAGCATTTT. Translating it yields CASSLGGADQPQHF.

The V call is TRBV4-1, the J call TRBJ2-3, with no clear D. CDR3 length: 18 residues. Germline CDR1 and CDR2: MGHRA and YSYEKL. Trimming left V 0 bases short and J 4 bases short, with 20 bases between. The CDR3 protein is CASSQDGVMATVADTQYF. The DNA of the CDR3 is TGCGCCAGCAGCCAAGATGGGGTAATGGCTACGGTCGCAGATACGCAGTATTTT.

J is TRBJ2-7 and V is TRBV6-6, with 7 bases identical to TRBD2. Germline CDR1 is MNHNY and CDR2 is SVGAGI (reference sequence). V was clipped by 5 bases and J by 1 base; unmatched bases: 8. This CDR3 has 15 residues. The CDR3 is CASSLSAGASYEQYF. CDR3 in DNA: TGTGCCAGCAGTCTGTCGGCGGGAGCGTCCTACGAGCAGTACTTC.

V usage is TRBV4-1 and J usage is TRBJ1-1, with a possible D match to TRBD1 (6 bases). Trimming stripped 1 base from V and 5 bases from J, with 14 bases between. The germline V gene encodes CDR1 MGHRA and CDR2 YSYEKL. The CDR3 is 15 amino acids. CDR3 nucleotides: TGCGCCAGCAGCCAAGGGTGGAGCGGACAGACTGAAGCTTTCTTT. This gives the protein CASSQGWSGQTEAFF.

The gene calls are TRBV5-1 and TRBJ2-2, with TRBD1 matching 10 bases. The CDR3 loop spans 15 amino acids. The junction had 2 bases not matched to a gene; V was cut back by 0 bases and J by 6 bases. From germline, CDR1 is SGHRS and CDR2 YFSETQ. The CDR3 DNA reads TGCGCCAGCAGCTTGGCAGGACAGGGGGCCGGGGAGCTGTTTTTT. Translation gives CASSLAGQGAGELFF.

CDR3 in DNA: TGTGCCAGCAGTTTGGACAGCAACTACGAGCAGTACTTC. It yields the protein CASSLDSNYEQYF. The chain couples TRBV27 to TRBJ2-7; the D gene is possibly TRBD1 (6 bases). Germline loops: CDR1 MNHEY, CDR2 SMNVEV (reference sequence). V lost 3 bases and J 3 bases, leaving 9 bases between the germline ends. The CDR3 contains 13 residues.

This chain links TRBV11-2 with TRBJ2-7, with D possibly matching TRBD1 (6 bases). CDR1 is SGHAT and CDR2 is FQNNGV in the germline V gene. The CDR3 spans 17 residues. V dropped 3 bases and J dropped 3 bases, with 21 bases sitting between them. CDR3 sequence (DNA): TGTGCCAGCAGCTTTTATCGGTTCGGGGACACCTTCTACGAGCAGTACTTC. As protein: CASSFYRFGDTFYEQYF. Full variable domain (outside the CDR3, taken from reference TRBV11-2 and TRBJ2-7): EAGVAQSPRYKIIEKRQSVAFWCNPISGHATLYWYQQILGQGPKLLIQFQNNGVVDDSQLPKDRFSAERLKGVDSTLKIQPAKLEDSAVYLCASSFYRFGDTFYEQYFGPGTRLTVT.

This clone occurred once. This chain uses TRBV29-1 with TRBJ1-3; 8 nucleotides align to TRBD1. The CDR3 has 15 amino acids. From germline, CDR1 is SQVTM and CDR2 ANQGSEA. V shed 3 bases, J shed 1 base, and the junction held 5 bases outside the gene matches. The CDR3 is CSVDARGLSGNTIYF. CDR3 coding DNA: TGCAGCGTTGATGCCAGGGGGCTTTCTGGAAACACCATATATTTT.

V is TRBV18 and J is TRBJ2-7, with D tentatively TRBD1 (7 bases). CDR3 length equals 13 residues. Germline loops: CDR1 KGHSH, CDR2 LQKENI. Trimming took off 6 bases at V and 4 bases at J, with 13 bases between the two ends. The CDR3 sequence is CASSLPGGYEQYF. The CDR3 DNA reads TGTGCCAGCTCCCTGCCAGGGGGGTACGAGCAGTACTTC.